These T cell receptor beta chains were read from a single sample in a study of OX40 agonist ivuxolimab in advanced cancers. Sequencing was performed with immunoSEQ multiplex PCR; in TCRdb, only in-frame clones are kept and a portion is missing. The sample gives 30,000 to 45,000 clones, roughly 80% of which show up once; approximately 20% is in the top ten. Sample: CD4+ or CD8+ T cells sorted from blood, taken in a trial of the OX40 agonist ivuxolimab. The receptor set was obtained from an adult with an advanced solid tumor such as melanoma, head and neck, liver or kidney cancer. The CDR3 runs from the conserved cysteine through the conserved F or W. Fields, in order: J gene, D gene, V gene, clone size, CDR3 protein, CDR3 DNA. The D gene is left open where the match is weak. Clone size appears in some rows only: once, few, many, or a class for an expanded clone.

TRBJ1-1 | TRBD1 | TRBV4-1 | few | CASSQEGDRGTEAFF | TGCGCCAGCAGCCAAGAAGGGGACAGGGGGACTGAAGCTTTCTTT
TRBJ1-1 | . | TRBV28 | . | CASTSGNTEAFF | TGTGCCAGCACTTCCGGGAACACTGAAGCTTTCTTT
TRBJ1-6 | . | TRBV7-9 | . | CASSPPGPTNSPLHF | TGTGCCAGCAGCCCACCGGGACCGACGAATTCACCCCTCCACTTT
TRBJ1-1 | TRBD1 | TRBV6-5 | . | CASSYGRGPEAFF | TGTGCCAGCAGTTACGGGAGGGGGCCTGAAGCTTTCTTT
TRBJ2-1 | . | TRBV4-1 | . | CASSQTNKGYPYNEQFF | TGCGCCAGCAGCCAAACAAACAAGGGTTACCCCTACAATGAGCAGTTCTTC
TRBJ2-1 | . | TRBV7-9 | . | CASSYGSSYNEQFF | TGTGCCAGCAGCTACGGTAGCTCCTACAATGAGCAGTTCTTC
TRBJ1-1 | . | TRBV5-1 | . | CASSLAGVVSSRTEAFF | TGCGCCAGCAGCTTGGCCGGAGTAGTAAGCTCGCGGACTGAAGCTTTCTTT
TRBJ2-3 | . | TRBV18 | . | CASSPRAGTPGGTDTQYF | TGTGCCAGCTCACCACGCGCAGGGACCCCAGGGGGCACAGATACGCAGTATTTT
TRBJ1-5 | . | TRBV21-1 | . | CASSKEANQPQHF | TGTGCCAGCAGCAAAGAGGCAAATCAGCCCCAGCATTTT
TRBJ1-1 | TRBD1 | TRBV30 | . | CAWRGQLNTEAFF | TGTGCCTGGAGGGGACAGTTGAACACTGAAGCTTTCTTT
TRBJ1-2 | . | TRBV7-8 | . | CASGSPYGYTF | TGTGCCAGCGGAAGCCCCTATGGCTACACCTTC
TRBJ2-6 | TRBD2 | TRBV9 | once | CASSVQVAGDRSGANVLTF | TGTGCCAGCAGCGTACAAGTAGCGGGTGATCGCTCTGGGGCCAACGTCCTGACTTTC
TRBJ1-5 | . | TRBV27 | . | CASSIGKYNQPQHF | TGTGCCAGCAGTATTGGAAAGTACAATCAGCCCCAGCATTTT
TRBJ2-5 | . | TRBV6-1 | . | CASRGRETQYF | TGTGCCAGCAGGGGAAGAGAGACCCAGTACTTC
TRBJ2-3 | TRBD2 | TRBV6-6 | . | CASSSTAGGGDTQYF | TGTGCCAGCAGCTCGACAGCGGGAGGTGGGGATACGCAGTATTTT
TRBJ2-1 | TRBD2 | TRBV5-1 | . | CASRTGTSPYNEQFF | TGCGCCAGCAGAACCGGGACTAGTCCCTACAATGAGCAGTTCTTC
TRBJ2-1 | TRBD2 | TRBV9 | . | CASSQWASGVDNEQFF | TGTGCCAGCAGCCAGTGGGCTAGCGGAGTCGACAATGAGCAGTTCTTC
TRBJ1-5 | TRBD1 | TRBV27 | . | CASTGQDHQPQHF | TGTGCCAGCACAGGACAGGACCATCAGCCCCAGCATTTT
TRBJ2-7 | . | TRBV4-1 | . | CASSQVTGTLTPYEQYF | TGCGCCAGCAGCCAAGTCACCGGGACTCTCACTCCCTACGAGCAGTACTTC
TRBJ2-3 | . | TRBV18 | . | CASSSGRGTTDTQYF | TGTGCCAGCTCATCGGGTAGGGGGACCACAGATACGCAGTATTTT
TRBJ2-3 | . | TRBV28 | . | CASLAIGTMSTDTQYF | TGTGCCAGCCTTGCCATCGGGACAATGAGCACAGATACGCAGTATTTT
TRBJ2-3 | . | TRBV27 | . | CASSFRGRLITDTQYF | TGTGCCAGCAGTTTCAGGGGTCGACTAATCACAGATACGCAGTATTTT
TRBJ2-5 | . | TRBV4-3 | . | CASSLTPGNGETQYF | TGCGCCAGCAGCCTGACTCCCGGGAACGGGGAGACCCAGTACTTC
TRBJ2-2 | . | TRBV4-3 | . | CASSQDRRGNTGELFF | TGCGCCAGCAGCCAAGATAGGCGGGGGAACACCGGGGAGCTGTTTTTT
TRBJ2-3 | . | TRBV5-6 | few | CASSLEGGQDDTQYF | TGTGCCAGCAGCCTAGAGGGGGGGCAAGACGATACGCAGTATTTT
TRBJ2-2 | . | TRBV7-9 | . | CASSLGNTGELFF | TGTGCCAGCAGCTTAGGGAATACCGGGGAGCTGTTTTTT
TRBJ2-2 | . | TRBV27 | few | CASSLSKGPGELFF | TGTGCCAGCAGTTTAAGTAAGGGGCCAGGGGAGCTGTTTTTT
TRBJ2-7 | . | TRBV6-1 | . | CASSGYEQYF | TGTGCCAGCAGTGGTTACGAGCAGTACTTC
TRBJ2-3 | . | TRBV15 | . | CATSRPLVGVSTDTQYF | TGTGCCACCAGCAGGCCACTTGTGGGGGTTAGCACAGATACGCAGTATTTT
TRBJ1-2 | TRBD1 | TRBV27 | . | CASSSGGNLYRYTF | TGTGCCAGCAGCTCAGGGGGTAACCTCTATCGCTACACCTTC
TRBJ1-1 | . | TRBV9 | . | CASSVVSTGKTEAFF | TGTGCCAGCAGCGTAGTCAGTACAGGGAAGACTGAAGCTTTCTTT
TRBJ2-7 | . | TRBV18 | . | CASSLDPGSYEQYF | TGTGCCAGCTCACTAGACCCTGGTTCCTACGAGCAGTACTTC
TRBJ2-1 | TRBD2 | TRBV14 | . | CASSQGLASHKQFF | TGTGCCAGCAGCCAAGGACTAGCGTCCCACAAGCAGTTCTTC
TRBJ1-2 | . | TRBV28 | once | CATQYYGYTF | TGTGCAACCCAATACTATGGCTACACCTTC
TRBJ2-1 | TRBD2 | TRBV4-1 | . | CASSQGVGGVNEQFF | TGCGCCAGCAGCCAAGGGGTCGGGGGGGTGAATGAGCAGTTCTTC
TRBJ2-7 | TRBD1 | TRBV13 | . | CASRPGTGAPYSYEQYF | TGTGCCAGCAGACCCGGGACAGGGGCCCCATACTCCTACGAGCAGTACTTC
TRBJ2-7 | . | TRBV9 | few | CASSPYSGVSYEQYF | TGTGCCAGCAGCCCTTATAGCGGAGTCTCCTACGAGCAGTACTTC
TRBJ2-3 | . | TRBV5-1 | . | CASSQTATDTQYF | TGCGCCAGCAGCCAGACAGCCACAGATACGCAGTATTTT
TRBJ2-7 | TRBD2 | TRBV4-2 | once | CASSQESAAGVLYEQYF | TGTGCCAGCAGCCAAGAATCCGCAGCGGGAGTTCTCTACGAGCAGTACTTC
TRBJ2-7 | TRBD1 | TRBV5-5 | few | CASSAWDRGYEQYF | TGTGCCAGCAGCGCCTGGGACAGGGGCTACGAGCAGTACTTC
TRBJ2-1 | TRBD2 | TRBV4-1 | few | CASSHPLSGSPNNEQFF | TGCGCCAGCAGCCACCCCCTTAGCGGGAGTCCAAACAATGAGCAGTTCTTC